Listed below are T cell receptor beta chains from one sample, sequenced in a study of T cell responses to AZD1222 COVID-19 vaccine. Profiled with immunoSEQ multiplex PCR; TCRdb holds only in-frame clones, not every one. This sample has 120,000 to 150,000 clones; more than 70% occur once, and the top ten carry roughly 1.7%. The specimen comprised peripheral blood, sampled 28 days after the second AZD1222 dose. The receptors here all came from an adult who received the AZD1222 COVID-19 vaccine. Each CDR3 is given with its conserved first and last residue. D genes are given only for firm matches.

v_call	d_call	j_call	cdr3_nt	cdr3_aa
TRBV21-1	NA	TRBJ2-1	TGTGCCGTACCTGGAGTAGCGGGAGACCCGGACAATGAGCAGTTCTTC	CAVPGVAGDPDNEQFF
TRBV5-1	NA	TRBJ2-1	TGCGCCAGCAGCTTAGTAAGCGGAGCATACAATGAGCAGTTCTTC	CASSLVSGAYNEQFF
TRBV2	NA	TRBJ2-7	TGTGCCAGCAGTGAAGGTAGGAGCTCCTACGAGCAGTACTTC	CASSEGRSSYEQYF
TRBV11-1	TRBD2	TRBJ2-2	TGTGCCAGCAGCCGTCTGGAGGGCGGGAGGCCCGGGGAGCTGTTTTTT	CASSRLEGGRPGELFF
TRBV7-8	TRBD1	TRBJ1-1	TGTGCCAGCAGCTCGCGACAGGGGATGAACACTGAAGCTTTCTTT	CASSSRQGMNTEAFF
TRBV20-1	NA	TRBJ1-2	TGCAGTGCTGCCGGGACTAAGGGCTACACCTTC	CSAAGTKGYTF
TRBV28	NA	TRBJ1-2	TGTGCCAGCAGCCTAGGGGGGATTGGCTACACCTTC	CASSLGGIGYTF
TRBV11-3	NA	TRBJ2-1	TGTGCCAGCAGCCGCAAGGATGAGCAGTTCTTC	CASSRKDEQFF
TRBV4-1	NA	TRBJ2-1	TGCGCCAGCTCAGATCTACTCAGGACACGGACACAGTTCTTC	CASSDLLRTRTQFF
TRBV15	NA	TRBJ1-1	TGTGCCACCAGCTCCCGGGGCGACACTGAAGCTTTCTTT	CATSSRGDTEAFF
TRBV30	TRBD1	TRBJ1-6	TGTGCCTGGAGCCACAGGGGGCCTTCACCCCTCCACTTT	CAWSHRGPSPLHF
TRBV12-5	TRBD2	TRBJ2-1	TGTGCTAGTGGTTTGTTCGGGAGGCGATATGAGCAGTTCTTC	CASGLFGRRYEQFF
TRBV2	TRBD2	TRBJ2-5	TGTGCCAGCAGGAGGACTAGCGGCTTACAAGAGACCCAGTACTTC	CASRRTSGLQETQYF